Listed below are T cell receptor beta chains from one sample, sequenced in a study of PD-L1 blockade in urothelial cancer. The method was immunoSEQ multiplex PCR; TCRdb's version includes in-frame clones alone and lacks a portion of them. The data contain about 87,000 clones, 80% to 90% of them singletons. The sample consisted of PBMCs, taken around atezolizumab (anti-PD-L1) treatment. The receptors stem from a woman older than 75 with urothelial cancer. The CDR3 runs from the conserved cysteine through the conserved F or W. The order of the fields is CDR3 protein, V gene, D gene. The D gene is left open where the match is weak.

cdr3_aa: CASSLLGDEQFF
v_call: TRBV7-3
d_call: NA

cdr3_aa: CASRPTAGVAYNEQFF
v_call: TRBV27
d_call: TRBD2

cdr3_aa: CASSAVQGYNEQFF
v_call: TRBV11-2
d_call: TRBD1

cdr3_aa: CASSLSRSSYEQYF
v_call: TRBV5-1
d_call: NA

cdr3_aa: CASRLGLAGGNEQFF
v_call: TRBV6-6
d_call: TRBD2

cdr3_aa: CASSSTGTKETQYF
v_call: TRBV7-9
d_call: TRBD2

cdr3_aa: CASSLTGPNQPQHF
v_call: TRBV27
d_call: TRBD1

cdr3_aa: CATLPRFGGSGEQFF
v_call: TRBV2
d_call: TRBD2

cdr3_aa: CASSLARVLGGTDTQYF
v_call: TRBV5-4
d_call: NA

cdr3_aa: CASSPGLSGNTIYF
v_call: TRBV9
d_call: NA

cdr3_aa: CASRQTSDPYEQYF
v_call: TRBV4-2
d_call: TRBD2

cdr3_aa: CASSARRGGEAFF
v_call: TRBV9
d_call: NA

cdr3_aa: CASSFNNQPQHF
v_call: TRBV19
d_call: NA

cdr3_aa: CASSGVSGWGETQYF
v_call: TRBV10-2
d_call: TRBD2

cdr3_aa: CASSGSGGTGGTEAFF
v_call: TRBV28
d_call: TRBD1

cdr3_aa: CSAADNEQFF
v_call: TRBV20-1
d_call: NA

cdr3_aa: CAISAGTGEEKLFF
v_call: TRBV10-3
d_call: TRBD1

cdr3_aa: CASSEGPSNYGYTF
v_call: TRBV6-1
d_call: NA

cdr3_aa: CASSWGGEQFF
v_call: TRBV5-6
d_call: TRBD2

cdr3_aa: CASRSVAGGGEQYF
v_call: TRBV19
d_call: TRBD2

cdr3_aa: CASSSASGGLIHEQFF
v_call: TRBV27
d_call: NA

cdr3_aa: CASSEPGKDTEAFF
v_call: TRBV6-1
d_call: NA

cdr3_aa: CASSYGQGYEQYF
v_call: TRBV5-1
d_call: TRBD1

cdr3_aa: CASSSDSAGIFF
v_call: TRBV5-1
d_call: NA

cdr3_aa: CATSSDRADQPQHF
v_call: TRBV15
d_call: TRBD1

cdr3_aa: CASSPRTSATYEQYF
v_call: TRBV4-1
d_call: TRBD2

cdr3_aa: CASSSRTGNTEAFF
v_call: TRBV7-8
d_call: TRBD1

cdr3_aa: CASSLSGRSGEQFF
v_call: TRBV28
d_call: TRBD2

cdr3_aa: CATSRVGSGSWQETQYF
v_call: TRBV15
d_call: TRBD2

cdr3_aa: CASPPPTGWNYGYTF
v_call: TRBV12-2
d_call: NA

cdr3_aa: CASSPNRMGERETYEQYF
v_call: TRBV5-1
d_call: TRBD2

cdr3_aa: CASSEDVAGGRGYTF
v_call: TRBV6-1
d_call: TRBD1

cdr3_aa: CSARLETQYF
v_call: TRBV20-1
d_call: NA

cdr3_aa: CASSLLAGGSYEQYF
v_call: TRBV5-4
d_call: TRBD2

cdr3_aa: CASSTGTGVNNEKLFF
v_call: TRBV7-9
d_call: TRBD1

cdr3_aa: CASGTRFGEQYF
v_call: TRBV2
d_call: TRBD2

cdr3_aa: CASSTGQVYQPQHF
v_call: TRBV19
d_call: TRBD1

cdr3_aa: CASSSSSGSFGEQFF
v_call: TRBV7-3
d_call: TRBD2

cdr3_aa: CASSMSSGRWTNIQYF
v_call: TRBV19
d_call: TRBD2

cdr3_aa: CASSGPGQRTYGYTF
v_call: TRBV5-1
d_call: TRBD1

cdr3_aa: CASSRGTGAIEKLFF
v_call: TRBV19
d_call: TRBD1

cdr3_aa: CASSLSSSGDSYEQYF
v_call: TRBV5-1
d_call: TRBD2

cdr3_aa: CAWSATVSGNTIYF
v_call: TRBV30
d_call: NA

cdr3_aa: CSVALLAMTGELFF
v_call: TRBV29-1
d_call: NA

cdr3_aa: CASSPGGAGHYEQYF
v_call: TRBV27
d_call: TRBD2

cdr3_aa: CASSRAGGTDTQYF
v_call: TRBV7-9
d_call: NA

cdr3_aa: CASTPGGSYNEQFF
v_call: TRBV5-4
d_call: TRBD2

cdr3_aa: CASSGSRGGGFEQYF
v_call: TRBV19
d_call: NA

cdr3_aa: CASSSIGFGRISSGNTIYF
v_call: TRBV28
d_call: NA

cdr3_aa: CASSESSSGRGFEQFF
v_call: TRBV10-1
d_call: TRBD2

cdr3_aa: CASSIGQPQGYGYTF
v_call: TRBV7-8
d_call: NA